A selection of T cell receptor beta chains follows, all from one sample in a study of T-cell reconstitution after alpha-beta-depleted transplantation in children. TCRdb re-analysed the PCR reads in MiXCR, keeping a single row per CDR3 protein. The sample lists 700,000 or so distinct CDR3 sequences, about 12% occurring once. The material was PBMCs, obtained before TCRalphabeta/CD19-depleted stem cell transplant. These TCRs come from a girl under 10 years old with congenital amegakaryocytic thrombocytopenia, due to receive a stem cell transplant. CDR3s include the opening cysteine and the closing phenylalanine or tryptophan. The D gene is left open where the match is weak. Clone size is not always given. Where it is, it says once, few, many or a class for expanded clones.

>TRBV3-1|TRBJ2-3|NA|NA
TGTGCCAGCAGCCATGGAGACTCCTTTCTGGGCACAGATACGCAGTATTTT
CASSHGDSFLGTDTQYF
>TRBV5-1|TRBJ2-7|few|TRBD2
TGCGCCAGCAGCTGGACCGGGACTAGTCGATACGAGCAGTACTTC
CASSWTGTSRYEQYF
>TRBV29-1|TRBJ2-3|NA|NA
TGCAGCGTTGCCCGGGATCCCCTTGGGGATACGCAGTATTTT
CSVARDPLGDTQYF
>TRBV5-1|TRBJ2-7|few|NA
TGCGCCAGCAGCCGCAACGGACGGGACGGGTACGAGCAGTACTTC
CASSRNGRDGYEQYF
>TRBV7-8|TRBJ2-2|many|NA
TGTGCCAGCAGCTTACACGTCCCCAGAGGCACCGGGGAGCTGTTTTTT
CASSLHVPRGTGELFF
>TRBV5-6|TRBJ2-2|few|TRBD2
TGTGCCAGCAGCCCGAGAACAGGGACTAGCAGACCTAGAAGGGAGCTGTTTTTT
CASSPRTGTSRPRRELFF
>TRBV12-3/TRBV12-4|TRBJ2-1|NA|NA
TGTGCCAGCAGTTTTGCGGGTAGTCCCTACAATGAGCAGTTCTTC
CASSFAGSPYNEQFF
>TRBV5-1|TRBJ2-7|NA|NA
TGCGCCAGCAGCGAGGACTCCTACGAGTACTACTTC
CASSEDSYEYYF
>TRBV29-1|TRBJ2-7|few|TRBD1
TGCAGCGTTACCGGGACAGGGGAGGGCGAGCAGTACTTC
CSVTGTGEGEQYF
>TRBV12-3/TRBV12-4|TRBJ1-2|few|TRBD1
TGTGCCAGCAGTTTTAGTGGACAGGGAGAGTATGGCTACACCTTC
CASSFSGQGEYGYTF
>TRBV15|TRBJ2-1|few|NA
TGTGCCACCCGACACGAGCCCGGGACCCTCCCCCTGCATGAGCAGTTCTTC
CATRHEPGTLPLHEQFF
>TRBV29-1|TRBJ1-1|NA|NA
TGCAGCGCGGGGGGGGGTCACACTGAAGCTTTCTTT
CSAGGGHTEAFF
>TRBV20-1|TRBJ1-1|many|NA
TGCAGTGCTAGAAAGGGCCTAATGAACACTGAAGCTTTCTTT
CSARKGLMNTEAFF
>TRBV12-3/TRBV12-4|TRBJ1-2|many|NA
TGTGCCAGCAGTTTGGGGAGTGAGGGCTACACCTTC
CASSLGSEGYTF
>TRBV12-3/TRBV12-4|TRBJ1-5|few|NA
TGTGCCAGCAGTTCCCTCGGGAATAATCAGCCCCAGCATTTT
CASSSLGNNQPQHF
>TRBV25-1|TRBJ2-2|NA|NA
TGTGCCAGCAGTGAATTAGTCAGGGAGCACGCCGGGGAGCTGTTTTTT
CASSELVREHAGELFF
>TRBV6-1|TRBJ1-2|NA|TRBD1
TGTGCCAGCAGACCCCAGGGGACAGGGGGCGACACCTTC
CASRPQGTGGDTF
>TRBV12-3/TRBV12-4|TRBJ2-7|many|NA
TGTGCCAGCAGTTTACTCCGCGAGCAGTACTTC
CASSLLREQYF
>TRBV20-1|TRBJ2-5|few|TRBD1
TGCAGTGCTAGGGATAAAAGGGACAGGATATTCGTCGGGCAAGAGACCCAGTACTTC
CSARDKRDRIFVGQETQYF
>TRBV7-6|TRBJ2-1|NA|NA
TGTGCCAGCAGCTTAGAGCGGTTCCTTCGCTCCAACGAGCAGTTCTTC
CASSLERFLRSNEQFF
>TRBV10-3|TRBJ2-1|NA|NA
TGTGCCATCAGTGAGTCCCGGGACTCCTCCTGCAATGAGCAGTTCTTC
CAISESRDSSCNEQFF
>TRBV20-1|TRBJ1-1|many|NA
TGCAGTGCTAGAGATTACCAGGTCGGCGCAGTAAACACTGAAGCTTTCTTT
CSARDYQVGAVNTEAFF
>TRBV20-1|TRBJ2-7|many|TRBD2
TGCAGTGCTAGCCACCTCCGGGGAGGGGAGGCCGAGCAGTACTTC
CSASHLRGGEAEQYF
>TRBV7-9|TRBJ2-1|few|NA
TGTGCCAGCTCGGCAATGATAGGGCAGTTCTTC
CASSAMIGQFF
>TRBV20-1|TRBJ2-3|many|NA
TGCAGTGCCCAGGAGGGCCCCTCTAGCACAGATACGCAGTATTTT
CSAQEGPSSTDTQYF